One and the same sample provided the 8 T cell receptor beta chains below, sequenced in a study of blood T cell repertoires in COVID-19. This table comes from immunoSEQ multiplex PCR, and its TCRdb copy is limited to in-frame clones, with some not included. The data hold about 79,000 clones, with roughly 91% observed a single time. The sequencing sample was made of peripheral blood. These receptors were collected from a man in his 70s with active or convalescent COVID-19.

The chain combines TRBV18 with TRBJ1-5; 8 bases are a match to TRBD1. Germline trimming cut 5 bases from V and 3 bases from J; bases unmatched to any gene: 6. Germline values: CDR1 KGHSH, CDR2 LQKENI. This CDR3 is built from 15 residues. The CDR3 sequence is CASSATGGYNQPQHF. The CDR3 nucleotides read TGTGCCAGCTCAGCTACAGGGGGTTACAATCAGCCCCAGCATTTT. Looking up the rest from reference TRBV18 and TRBJ1-5 gives the full variable domain: NAGVMQNPRHLVRRRGQEARLRCSPMKGHSHVYWYRQLPEEGLKFMVYLQKENIIDESGMPKERFSAEFPKEGPSILRIQQVVRGDSAAYFCASSATGGYNQPQHFGDGTRLSIL.

This clone was recorded once. The chain links TRBV6-5 to TRBJ2-5; TRBD2 is a possible D gene (6 bases). Germline loops: CDR1 MNHEY, CDR2 SVGAGI. The V and J ends lost 8 bases and 5 bases respectively, with 12 bases between them. The CDR3 length is 12 residues. The CDR3 protein is CASGGIGETQYF. The CDR3 region has the DNA TGTGCCAGCGGGGGGATTGGGGAGACCCAGTACTTC.

The chain joins TRBV4-1 to TRBJ2-7; D is perhaps TRBD2 (6 bases). Germline V lookup: CDR1 MGHRA, CDR2 YSYEKL. V was trimmed by 4 bases and J by 3 bases, leaving 13 bases between them. CDR3 length: 14 residues. The CDR3 spells CASSRGLVDYEQYF. The DNA for the CDR3 is TGCGCCAGCAGCCGGGGACTTGTAGACTACGAGCAGTACTTC.

The V and J genes are TRBV6-5 and TRBJ2-5; tentatively, D is TRBD1 (7 bases). V lost 7 bases and J lost 3, with 18 bases in between. Germline CDR1 and CDR2: MNHEY and SVGAGI. This CDR3 is 15 amino acids long. CDR3 amino acids: CASKDGQGGKETQYF. Here the CDR3 DNA reads TGTGCCAGCAAAGACGGGCAGGGGGGAAAAGAGACCCAGTACTTC.

This clone was seen a single time. The V and J genes are TRBV5-5 and TRBJ2-2; maybe TRBD2 (6 bases). This CDR3 has 12 residues. The V gene lost 7 bases and the J gene lost 6 bases, with 10 bases spanning the gap. In germline, CDR1 is SGHKS, CDR2 YYEKEE (reference sequence). The CDR3, as DNA: TGTGCCAGCGCCCGGGAGCCCGGGGAGCTGTTTTTT. Protein: CASAREPGELFF.

This sequence joins TRBV6-6 and TRBJ1-1; D not resolved. The CDR3 is made up of 12 amino acids. Germline CDR1 MNHNY, CDR2 SVGAGI (reference sequence). The ends were cut back, 2 bases at V and 7 bases at J, with 8 bases in the middle. The CDR3 protein is CASSYAVVEAFF. The CDR3 nucleotides read TGTGCCAGCAGTTACGCGGTAGTTGAAGCTTTCTTT.

V is TRBV19 and J is TRBJ1-5; 8 bases align to TRBD1. Germline assignment: CDR1 LNHDA and CDR2 SQIVND (reference sequence). The CDR3 is 14 residues long. The V segment lost 5 bases and the J segment 6 bases; nucleotides outside the gene matches: 6. The DNA of the CDR3 is TGTGCCAGTAGTTTTCAGGGGGCGAGTCAGCCCCAGCATTTT. It yields the protein CASSFQGASQPQHF.

The CDR3: CASSLGLRAGYTF. The CDR3 DNA reads as TGTGCCAGCAGCTTAGGACTAAGGGCTGGCTACACCTTC. The V call is TRBV7-9, the J call TRBJ1-2; D is unclear. This CDR3 has 13 residues. CDR1 is SEHNR, CDR2 FQNEAQ, per germline (reference sequence). The V end lost 1 base, the J end lost 7 bases, and 10 bases lay between the germline ends.